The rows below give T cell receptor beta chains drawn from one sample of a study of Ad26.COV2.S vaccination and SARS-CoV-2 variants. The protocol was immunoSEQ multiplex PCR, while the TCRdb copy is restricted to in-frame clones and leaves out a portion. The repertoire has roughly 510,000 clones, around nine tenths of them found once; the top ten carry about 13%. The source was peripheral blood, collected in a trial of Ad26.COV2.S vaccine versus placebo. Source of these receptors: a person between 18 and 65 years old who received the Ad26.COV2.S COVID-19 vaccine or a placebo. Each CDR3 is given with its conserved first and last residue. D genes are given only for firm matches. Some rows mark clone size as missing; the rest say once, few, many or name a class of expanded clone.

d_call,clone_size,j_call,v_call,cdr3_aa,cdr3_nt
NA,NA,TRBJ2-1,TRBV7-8,CASSPRPSDRSDEQFF,TGTGCCAGCAGCCCTAGACCATCGGACCGTTCGGATGAGCAGTTCTTC
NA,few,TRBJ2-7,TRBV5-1,CASRYTPGHLGEQYF,TGCGCCAGCCGATATACACCGGGCCACCTGGGCGAGCAGTACTTC
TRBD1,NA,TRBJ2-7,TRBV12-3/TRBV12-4,CASSRQGNEQYF,TGTGCCAGCAGCCGACAGGGCAACGAGCAGTACTTC
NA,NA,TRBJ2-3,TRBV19,CASTTSSGLDTQYF,TGTGCCAGTACCACCTCGTCCGGTTTAGATACGCAGTATTTT
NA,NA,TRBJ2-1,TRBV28,CASSLEIGGVSSNEQFF,TGTGCCAGCAGTTTAGAGATCGGGGGAGTAAGTAGCAATGAGCAGTTCTTC
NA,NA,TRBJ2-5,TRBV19,CASSVSGTRGETQYF,TGTGCCAGTAGTGTTAGTGGTACCAGGGGAGAGACCCAGTACTTC
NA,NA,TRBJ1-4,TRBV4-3,CASSPYGWGEEKLFF,TGCGCCAGCAGCCCCTACGGGTGGGGCGAGGAAAAACTGTTTTTT
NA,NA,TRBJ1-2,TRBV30,CAWSVSPRPATDYGYTF,TGTGCCTGGAGCGTGAGTCCCCGGCCCGCTACCGATTATGGCTACACCTTC
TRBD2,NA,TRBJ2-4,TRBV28,CASSFPRQRRESRNIQYF,TGTGCCAGCAGTTTCCCCCGGCAGAGGCGGGAGAGTAGAAACATTCAGTACTTC
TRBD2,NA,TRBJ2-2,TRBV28,CASHGLGGTGELFF,TGTGCCAGCCATGGACTAGGTGGCACCGGGGAGCTGTTTTTT
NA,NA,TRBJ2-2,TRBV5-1,CASSFRVSASNTGELFF,TGCGCCAGCAGCTTCAGGGTGTCCGCGTCGAACACCGGGGAGCTGTTTTTT
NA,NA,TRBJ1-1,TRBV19,CASSVTRGTEAFF,TGTGCCAGTAGTGTAACCAGGGGAACTGAAGCTTTCTTT
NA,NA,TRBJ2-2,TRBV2,CASSVEKADTGELFF,TGTGCCAGCAGTGTGGAAAAAGCGGACACCGGGGAGCTGTTTTTT
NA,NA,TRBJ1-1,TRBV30,CAWWGSGTEAFF,TGTGCCTGGTGGGGCTCGGGCACTGAAGCTTTCTTT
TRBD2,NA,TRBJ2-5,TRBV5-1,CASSVSGKEETQYF,TGCGCCAGCAGCGTTAGCGGGAAGGAGGAGACCCAGTACTTC
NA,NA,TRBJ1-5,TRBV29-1,CSVSGVNQPQHF,TGCAGCGTCTCGGGGGTTAATCAGCCCCAGCATTTT
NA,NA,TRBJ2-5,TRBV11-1,CASSLGIQETQYF,TGTGCCAGCAGCTTGGGGATACAAGAGACCCAGTACTTC
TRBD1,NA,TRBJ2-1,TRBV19,CASSIPDTGAEQFF,TGTGCCAGTAGTATCCCGGACACAGGGGCTGAGCAGTTCTTC
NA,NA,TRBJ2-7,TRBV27,CASSFGSDYEQYF,TGTGCCAGCAGTTTTGGTAGCGACTACGAGCAGTACTTC
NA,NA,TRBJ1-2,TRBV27,CASSLVGDQLANYGYTF,TGTGCCAGCAGTTTAGTCGGGGATCAACTGGCTAACTATGGCTACACCTTC
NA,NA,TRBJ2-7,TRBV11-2,CASKWGAREQYF,TGTGCCAGCAAATGGGGAGCGCGCGAGCAGTACTTC
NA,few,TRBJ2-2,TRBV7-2,CASSLDPGSGGELFF,TGTGCCAGCAGCTTAGATCCAGGCTCGGGCGGGGAGCTGTTTTTT
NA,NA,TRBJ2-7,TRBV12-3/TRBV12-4,CASSYVRGEQYF,TGTGCCAGCAGTTATGTAAGGGGCGAGCAGTACTTC
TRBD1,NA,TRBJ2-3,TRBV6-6,CASSPGQGPTDTQYF,TGTGCCAGCAGCCCGGGACAGGGTCCCACAGATACGCAGTATTTT
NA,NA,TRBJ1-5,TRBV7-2,CASSSAPLRGSPRGNQPQHF,TGTGCCAGCAGCTCAGCCCCTTTGCGCGGGTCGCCTCGGGGCAATCAGCCCCAGCATTTT
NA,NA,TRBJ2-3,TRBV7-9,CASSSSLRGDYAITQYF,TGTGCCAGCAGCTCCTCCCTTAGGGGAGACTACGCCATTACGCAGTATTTT
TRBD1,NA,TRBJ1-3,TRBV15,CATSRDPLTGALGDTIYF,TGTGCCACCAGCAGAGATCCGCTAACAGGGGCTCTCGGGGACACCATATATTTT
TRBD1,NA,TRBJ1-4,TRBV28,CASRSPAGGEKLFF,TGTGCCAGCAGGAGCCCCGCAGGGGGTGAAAAACTGTTTTTT
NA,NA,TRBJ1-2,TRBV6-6,CASNQPGGSYGYTF,TGTGCCAGCAACCAACCCGGCGGGAGCTATGGCTACACCTTC
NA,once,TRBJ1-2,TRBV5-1,CASSLGDLTNYGYTF,TGCGCCAGCAGCTTAGGGGATCTCACTAACTATGGCTACACCTTC
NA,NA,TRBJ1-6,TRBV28,CASSSLRGRSPLHF,TGTGCCAGCAGTTCCCTCAGGGGCCGATCACCCCTCCACTTT
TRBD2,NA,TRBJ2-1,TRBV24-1,CASSARGPGTSGGDNEQFF,TGTGCCAGCTCTGCCAGGGGGCCGGGGACTAGCGGAGGGGACAATGAGCAGTTCTTC
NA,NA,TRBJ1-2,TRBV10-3,CATGPSMDYGYTF,TGTGCCACCGGCCCTTCAATGGATTATGGCTACACCTTC
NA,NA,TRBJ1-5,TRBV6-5,CASSGWGQGIQPQHF,TGTGCCAGCAGCGGATGGGGACAAGGGATACAGCCCCAGCATTTT
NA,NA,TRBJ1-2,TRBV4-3,CASSPEGIGNYGYTF,TGCGCCAGCAGCCCCGAGGGTATAGGGAACTATGGCTACACCTTC
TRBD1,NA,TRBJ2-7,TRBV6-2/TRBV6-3,CASSYSKTDRIGEQYF,TGTGCCAGCAGTTACTCTAAAACGGACAGGATTGGCGAGCAGTACTTC
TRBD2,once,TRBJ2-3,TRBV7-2,CASTSGGSGRWGADTQYF,TGTGCCAGCACCTCTGGGGGTAGCGGGAGGTGGGGGGCAGATACGCAGTATTTT
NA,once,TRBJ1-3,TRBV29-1,CSAAKGDSGNTIYF,TGCAGCGCCGCGAAGGGCGACTCTGGAAACACCATATATTTT
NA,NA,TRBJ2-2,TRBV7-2,CASRRQVGFTGELFF,TGTGCCAGCAGACGACAAGTCGGGTTCACCGGGGAGCTGTTTTTT